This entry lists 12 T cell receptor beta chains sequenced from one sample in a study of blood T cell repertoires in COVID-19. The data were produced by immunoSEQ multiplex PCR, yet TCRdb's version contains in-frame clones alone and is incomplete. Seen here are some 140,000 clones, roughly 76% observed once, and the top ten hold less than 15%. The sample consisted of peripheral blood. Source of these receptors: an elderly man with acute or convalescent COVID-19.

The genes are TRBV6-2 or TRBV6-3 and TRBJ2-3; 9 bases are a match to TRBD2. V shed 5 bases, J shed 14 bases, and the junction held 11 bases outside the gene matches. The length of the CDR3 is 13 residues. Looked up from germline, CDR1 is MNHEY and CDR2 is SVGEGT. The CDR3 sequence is CASSPDTGTSRYF. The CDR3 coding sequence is TGTGCCAGCAGTCCAGATACCGGGACTAGCAGGTATTTT.

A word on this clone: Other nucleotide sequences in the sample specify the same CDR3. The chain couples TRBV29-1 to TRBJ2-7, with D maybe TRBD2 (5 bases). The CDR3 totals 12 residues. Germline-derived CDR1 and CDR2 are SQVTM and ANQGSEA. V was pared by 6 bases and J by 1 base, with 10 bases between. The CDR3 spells CSVGGLSYEQYF. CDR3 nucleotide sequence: TGCAGCGTCGGAGGTCTGTCCTACGAGCAGTACTTC.

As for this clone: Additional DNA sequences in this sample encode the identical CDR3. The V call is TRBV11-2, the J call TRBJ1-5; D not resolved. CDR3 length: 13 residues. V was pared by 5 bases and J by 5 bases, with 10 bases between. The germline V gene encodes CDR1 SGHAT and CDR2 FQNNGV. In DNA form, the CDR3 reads TGTGCCAGCAGCCTGGAGCGGGATCAGCCCCAGCATTTT. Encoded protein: CASSLERDQPQHF.

As DNA, the CDR3 is TGTGCCATCGCACCGCAGGGTGTGGATGAGCAGTTCTTC. This gives the protein CAIAPQGVDEQFF. This chain joins TRBV10-3 and TRBJ2-1; D is perhaps TRBD1 (5 bases). Per the germline V gene, CDR1 is ENHRY and CDR2 is SYGVKD. V lost 8 bases, J lost 8 bases, and 16 bases lay in between. The CDR3 runs to 13 residues.

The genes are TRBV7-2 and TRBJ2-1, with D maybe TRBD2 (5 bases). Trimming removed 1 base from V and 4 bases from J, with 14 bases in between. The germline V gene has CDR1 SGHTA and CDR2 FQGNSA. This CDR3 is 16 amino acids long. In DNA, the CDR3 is TGTGCCAGCAGCTTAGAGTCCGGGAAAGGGTACAATGAGCAGTTCTTC. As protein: CASSLESGKGYNEQFF.

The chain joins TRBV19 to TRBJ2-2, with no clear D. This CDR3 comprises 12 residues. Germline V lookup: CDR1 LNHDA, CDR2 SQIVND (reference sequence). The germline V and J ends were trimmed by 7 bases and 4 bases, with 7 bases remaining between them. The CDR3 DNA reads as TGTGCCAGTAATCCGGGCACCGGGGAGCTGTTTTTT. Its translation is CASNPGTGELFF.

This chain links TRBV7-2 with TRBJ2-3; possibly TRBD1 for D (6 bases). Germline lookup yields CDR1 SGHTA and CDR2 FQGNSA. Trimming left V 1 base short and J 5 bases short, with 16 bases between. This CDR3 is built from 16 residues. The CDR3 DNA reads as TGTGCCAGCAGCTTAGAAGCTGGGGGCGTCAGAGATACGCAGTATTTT. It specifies CASSLEAGGVRDTQYF.

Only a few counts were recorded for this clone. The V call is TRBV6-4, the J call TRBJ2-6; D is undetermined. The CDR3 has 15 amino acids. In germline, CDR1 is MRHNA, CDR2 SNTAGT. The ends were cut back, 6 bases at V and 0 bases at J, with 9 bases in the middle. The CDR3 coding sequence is TGTGCCAGCAGCCCCGAGGCCTCTGGGGCCAACGTCCTGACTTTC. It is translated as CASSPEASGANVLTF.

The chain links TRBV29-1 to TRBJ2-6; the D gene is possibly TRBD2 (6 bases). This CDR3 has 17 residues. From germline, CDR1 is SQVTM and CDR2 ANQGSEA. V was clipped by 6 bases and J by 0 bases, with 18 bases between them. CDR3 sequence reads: CSVPEGLTSSGANVLTF. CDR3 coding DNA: TGCAGCGTCCCGGAGGGGCTTACCTCCTCTGGGGCCAACGTCCTGACTTTC.

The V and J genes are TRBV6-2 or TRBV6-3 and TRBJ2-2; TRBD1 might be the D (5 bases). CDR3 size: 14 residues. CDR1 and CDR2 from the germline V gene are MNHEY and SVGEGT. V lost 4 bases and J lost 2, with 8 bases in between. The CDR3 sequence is CASSFDRNTGELFF. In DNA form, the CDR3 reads TGTGCCAGCAGTTTTGACAGAAACACCGGGGAGCTGTTTTTT.

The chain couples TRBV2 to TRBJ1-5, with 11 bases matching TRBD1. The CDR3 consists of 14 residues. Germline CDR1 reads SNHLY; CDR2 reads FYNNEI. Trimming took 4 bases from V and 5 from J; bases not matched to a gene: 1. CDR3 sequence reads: CASSGDRGYQPQHF. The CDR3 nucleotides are TGTGCCAGCAGTGGGGACAGGGGGTATCAGCCCCAGCATTTT.

CDR3 loop: CASSLAGTGGTEAFF. In nucleotides, the CDR3 is TGTGCCAGCAGCTTGGCCGGGACAGGGGGAACTGAAGCTTTCTTT. The chain couples TRBV5-4 to TRBJ1-1; 11 bases map to TRBD1. The length of the CDR3 is 15 residues. Looked up from germline, CDR1 is SGHNT and CDR2 is YYREEE (reference sequence). With 0 bases clipped from V and 5 bases from J, the junction kept 3 bases outside the gene matches.